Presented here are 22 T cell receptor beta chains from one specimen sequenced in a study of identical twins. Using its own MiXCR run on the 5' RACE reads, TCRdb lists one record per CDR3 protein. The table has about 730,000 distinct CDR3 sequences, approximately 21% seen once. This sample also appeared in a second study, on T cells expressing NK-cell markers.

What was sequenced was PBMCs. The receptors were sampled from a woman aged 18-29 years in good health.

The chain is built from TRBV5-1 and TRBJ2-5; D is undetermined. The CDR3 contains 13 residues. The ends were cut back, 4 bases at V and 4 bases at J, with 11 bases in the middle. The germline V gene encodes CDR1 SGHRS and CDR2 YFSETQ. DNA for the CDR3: TGCGCCAGCAGCCCTGCCCGTCCAGAGACCCAGTACTTC. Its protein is CASSPARPETQYF.

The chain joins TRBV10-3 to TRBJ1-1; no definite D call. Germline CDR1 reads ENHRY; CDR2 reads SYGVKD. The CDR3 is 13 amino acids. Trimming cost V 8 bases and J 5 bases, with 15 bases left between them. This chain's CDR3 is CAIFSGLGTEAFF. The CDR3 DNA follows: TGTGCCATCTTCTCTGGGCTAGGGACTGAAGCTTTCTTT.

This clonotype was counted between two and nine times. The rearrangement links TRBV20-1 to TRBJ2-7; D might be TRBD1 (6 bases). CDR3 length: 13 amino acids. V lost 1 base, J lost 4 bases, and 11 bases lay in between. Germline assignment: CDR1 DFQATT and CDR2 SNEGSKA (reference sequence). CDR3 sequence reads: CSARVEQGYEQYF. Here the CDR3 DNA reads TGCAGTGCTAGAGTCGAACAGGGTTACGAGCAGTACTTC.

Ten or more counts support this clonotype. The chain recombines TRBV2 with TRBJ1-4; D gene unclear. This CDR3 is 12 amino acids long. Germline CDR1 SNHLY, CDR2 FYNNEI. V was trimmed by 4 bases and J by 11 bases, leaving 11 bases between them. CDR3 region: CASSGAGSKLFF. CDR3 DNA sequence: TGTGCCAGCAGTGGGGCGGGCAGCAAACTGTTTTTT.

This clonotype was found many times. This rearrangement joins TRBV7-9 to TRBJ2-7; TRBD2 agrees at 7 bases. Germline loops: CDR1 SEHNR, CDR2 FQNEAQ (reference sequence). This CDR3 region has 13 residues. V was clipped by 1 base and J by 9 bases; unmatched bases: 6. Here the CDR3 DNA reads TGTGCCAGCAGCTTAGGGACTAGGCTGGGGCAGTACTTC. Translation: CASSLGTRLGQYF.

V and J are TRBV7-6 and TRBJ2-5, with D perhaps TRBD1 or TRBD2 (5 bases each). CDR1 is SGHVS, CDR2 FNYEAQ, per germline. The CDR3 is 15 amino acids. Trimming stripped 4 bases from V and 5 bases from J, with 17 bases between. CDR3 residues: CASSSTWGRGETQYF. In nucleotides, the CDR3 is TGTGCCAGCAGCTCGACGTGGGGACGTGGGGAGACCCAGTACTTC.

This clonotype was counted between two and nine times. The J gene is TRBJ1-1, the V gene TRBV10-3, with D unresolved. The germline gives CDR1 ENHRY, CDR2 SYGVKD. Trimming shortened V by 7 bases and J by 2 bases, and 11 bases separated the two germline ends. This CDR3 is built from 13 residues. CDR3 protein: CAIKAGINTEAFF. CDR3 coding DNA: TGTGCCATCAAAGCGGGGATAAACACTGAAGCTTTCTTT.

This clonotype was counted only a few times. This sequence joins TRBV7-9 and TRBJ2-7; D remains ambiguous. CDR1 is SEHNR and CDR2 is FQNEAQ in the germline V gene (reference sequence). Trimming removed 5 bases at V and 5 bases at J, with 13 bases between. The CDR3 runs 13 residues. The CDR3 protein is CASSPTTANEQYF. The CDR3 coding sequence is TGTGCCAGCAGCCCGACGACTGCGAACGAGCAGTACTTC. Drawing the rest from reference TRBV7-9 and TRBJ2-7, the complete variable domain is DTGVSQNPRHKITKRGQNVTFRCDPISEHNRLYWYRQTLGQGPEFLTYFQNEAQLEKSRLLSDRFSAERPKGSFSTLEIQRTEQGDSAMYLCASSPTTANEQYFGPGTRLTVT.

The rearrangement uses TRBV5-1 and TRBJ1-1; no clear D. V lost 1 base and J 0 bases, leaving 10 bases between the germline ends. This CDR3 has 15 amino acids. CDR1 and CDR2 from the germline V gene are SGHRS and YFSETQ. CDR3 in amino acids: CASSLFTSMNTEAFF. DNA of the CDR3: TGCGCCAGCAGCTTGTTCACGAGTATGAACACTGAAGCTTTCTTT.

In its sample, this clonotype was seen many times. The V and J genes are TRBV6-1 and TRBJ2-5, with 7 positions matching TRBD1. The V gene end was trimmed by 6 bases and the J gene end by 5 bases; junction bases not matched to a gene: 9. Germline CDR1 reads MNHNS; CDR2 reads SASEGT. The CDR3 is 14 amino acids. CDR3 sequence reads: CASRDTGVTETQYF. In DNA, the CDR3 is TGTGCCAGCAGGGACACAGGGGTGACGGAGACCCAGTACTTC.

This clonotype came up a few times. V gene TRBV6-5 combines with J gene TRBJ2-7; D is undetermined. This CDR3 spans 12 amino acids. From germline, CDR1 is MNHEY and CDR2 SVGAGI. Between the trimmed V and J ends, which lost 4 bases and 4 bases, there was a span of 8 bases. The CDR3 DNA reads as TGTGCCAGCAGTTCCTGGCCGTACGAGCAGTACTTC. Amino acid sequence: CASSSWPYEQYF.

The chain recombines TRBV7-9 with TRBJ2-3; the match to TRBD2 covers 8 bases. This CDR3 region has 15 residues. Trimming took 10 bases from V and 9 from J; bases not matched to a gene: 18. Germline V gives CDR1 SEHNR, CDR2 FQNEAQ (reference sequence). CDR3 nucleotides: TGTGCCACCGGGAGGGGCGCAAAATCCTACGGGACGCAGTATTTT. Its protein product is CATGRGAKSYGTQYF.

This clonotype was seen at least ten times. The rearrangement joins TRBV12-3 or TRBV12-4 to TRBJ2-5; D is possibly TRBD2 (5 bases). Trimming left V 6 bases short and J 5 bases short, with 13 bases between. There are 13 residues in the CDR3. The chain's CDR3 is CASSHSVVETQYF. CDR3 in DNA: TGTGCCAGCAGCCATAGCGTGGTGGAGACCCAGTACTTC.

The chain's CDR3 is CATGRAGGGDTQYF. CDR3 nucleotide sequence: TGTGCCACCGGGCGAGCGGGGGGAGGGGATACGCAGTATTTT. The rearrangement uses TRBV12-3 or TRBV12-4 and TRBJ2-3, with TRBD2 identical over 9 bases. V gave up 10 bases and J gave up 6 bases; unmatched junction bases: 11. There are 14 residues in the CDR3.

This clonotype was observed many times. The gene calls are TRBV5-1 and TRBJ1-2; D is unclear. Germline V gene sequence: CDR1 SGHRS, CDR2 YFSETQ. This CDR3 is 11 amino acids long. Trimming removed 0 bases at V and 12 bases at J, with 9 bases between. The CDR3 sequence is CASSLDGINTF. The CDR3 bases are TGCGCCAGCAGCTTGGACGGAATCAACACCTTC.

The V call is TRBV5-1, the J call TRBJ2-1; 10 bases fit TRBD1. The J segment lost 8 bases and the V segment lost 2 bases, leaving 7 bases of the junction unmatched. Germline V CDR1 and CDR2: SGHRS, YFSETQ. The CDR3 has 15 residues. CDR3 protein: CASSFLLTGGDEQFF. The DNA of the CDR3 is TGCGCCAGCAGCTTCCTCCTGACAGGGGGCGATGAGCAGTTCTTC. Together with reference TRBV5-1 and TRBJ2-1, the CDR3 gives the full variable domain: KAGVTQTPRYLIKTRGQQVTLSCSPISGHRSVSWYQQTPGQGLQFLFEYFSETQRNKGNFPGRFSGRQFSNSRSEMNVSTLELGDSALYLCASSFLLTGGDEQFFGPGTRLTVL.

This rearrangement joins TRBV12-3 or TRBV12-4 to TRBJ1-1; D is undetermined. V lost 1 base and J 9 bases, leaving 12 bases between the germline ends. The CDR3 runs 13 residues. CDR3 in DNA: TGTGCCAGCAGTTTAGGAGGTGCAGCAAAAGCTTTCTTT. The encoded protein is CASSLGGAAKAFF.

The CDR3 coding sequence is TGCAGCGCGTCTCTAGCGGGAGGTTTTTACAATGAGCAGTTCTTC. As protein: CSASLAGGFYNEQFF. The rearrangement joins TRBV29-1 to TRBJ2-1, with 11 bases lining up with TRBD2. In germline, CDR1 is SQVTM, CDR2 ANQGSEA. The V gene end was trimmed by 7 bases and the J gene end by 4 bases; junction bases not matched to a gene: 9. The CDR3 is made up of 15 amino acids.

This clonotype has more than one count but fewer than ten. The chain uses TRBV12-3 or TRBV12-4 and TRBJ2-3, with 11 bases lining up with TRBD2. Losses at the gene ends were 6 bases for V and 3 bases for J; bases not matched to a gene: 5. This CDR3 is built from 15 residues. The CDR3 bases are TGTGCCAGCAGACCTAGCGGGGGGCAAACAGATACGCAGTATTTT. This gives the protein CASRPSGGQTDTQYF.

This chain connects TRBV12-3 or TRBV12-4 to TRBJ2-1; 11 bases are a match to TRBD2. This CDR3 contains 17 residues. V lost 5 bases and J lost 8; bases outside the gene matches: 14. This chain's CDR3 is CASSPNPTSGSFHEQFF. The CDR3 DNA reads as TGTGCCAGCAGTCCAAACCCTACTAGCGGGAGTTTCCATGAGCAGTTCTTC.

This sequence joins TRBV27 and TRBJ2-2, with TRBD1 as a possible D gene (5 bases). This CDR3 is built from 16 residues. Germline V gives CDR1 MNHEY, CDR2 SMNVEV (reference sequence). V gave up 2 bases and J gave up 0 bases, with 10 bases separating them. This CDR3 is CASSLRPGPNTGELFF. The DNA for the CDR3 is TGTGCCAGCAGTTTACGGCCAGGGCCGAACACCGGGGAGCTGTTTTTT.

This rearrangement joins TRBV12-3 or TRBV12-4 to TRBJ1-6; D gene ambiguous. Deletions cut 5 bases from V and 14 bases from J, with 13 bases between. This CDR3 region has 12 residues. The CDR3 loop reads CASSRPSTALHF. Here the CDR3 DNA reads TGTGCCAGCAGTCGACCCTCTACAGCCCTCCACTTT.